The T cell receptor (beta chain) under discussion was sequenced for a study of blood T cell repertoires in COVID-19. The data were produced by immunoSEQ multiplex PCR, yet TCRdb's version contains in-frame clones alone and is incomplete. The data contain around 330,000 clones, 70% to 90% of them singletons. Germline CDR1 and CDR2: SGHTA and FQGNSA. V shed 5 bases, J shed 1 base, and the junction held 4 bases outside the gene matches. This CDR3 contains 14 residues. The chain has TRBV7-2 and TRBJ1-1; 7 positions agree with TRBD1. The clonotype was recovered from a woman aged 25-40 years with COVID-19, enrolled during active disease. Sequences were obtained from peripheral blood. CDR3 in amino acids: CASSPQGQNTEAFF. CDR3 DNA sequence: TGTGCCAGCAGCCCACAGGGGCAGAACACTGAAGCTTTCTTT.